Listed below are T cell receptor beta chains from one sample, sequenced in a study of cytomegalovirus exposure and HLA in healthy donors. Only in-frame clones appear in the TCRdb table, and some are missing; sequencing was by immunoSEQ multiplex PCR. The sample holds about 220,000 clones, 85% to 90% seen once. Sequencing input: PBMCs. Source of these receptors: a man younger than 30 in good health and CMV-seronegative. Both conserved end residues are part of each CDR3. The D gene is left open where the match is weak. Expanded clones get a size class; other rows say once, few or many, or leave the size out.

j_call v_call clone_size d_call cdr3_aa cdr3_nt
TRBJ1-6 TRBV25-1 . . CASSDQGKLRNSPLHF TGTGCCAGCAGTGATCAGGGGAAATTAAGGAATTCACCCCTCCACTTT
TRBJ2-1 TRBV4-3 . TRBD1 CASSQGPDRGSYEQFF TGCGCCAGCAGCCAAGGTCCGGACAGGGGAAGCTATGAGCAGTTCTTC
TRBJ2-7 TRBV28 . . CASSFMETPYEQYF TGTGCCAGCAGTTTCATGGAGACTCCCTACGAGCAGTACTTC
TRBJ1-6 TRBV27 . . CASNWDKNSYNSPLHF TGTGCCAGCAACTGGGACAAAAACTCCTATAATTCACCCCTCCACTTT
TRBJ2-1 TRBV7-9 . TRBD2 CASSTLGLAGGSSYNEQFF TGTGCCAGCAGCACCCTGGGACTAGCGGGGGGGAGCTCCTACAATGAGCAGTTCTTC
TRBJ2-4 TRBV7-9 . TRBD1 CASSAASGTAWNIQYF TGTGCCAGCAGCGCCGCCTCCGGGACAGCGTGGAACATTCAGTACTTC
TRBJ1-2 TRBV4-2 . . CASSQEAGRRDGYTF TGTGCCAGCAGCCAAGAGGCGGGGCGGAGGGATGGCTACACCTTC
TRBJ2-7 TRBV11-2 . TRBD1 CASSVDRGRTYEQYF TGTGCCAGCAGCGTCGACAGGGGGCGCACCTACGAGCAGTACTTC
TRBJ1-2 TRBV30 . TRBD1 CAWSEETGVFGYTF TGTGCCTGGAGTGAAGAGACAGGGGTGTTCGGCTACACCTTC
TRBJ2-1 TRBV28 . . CASRSWGAGGNPSSYNEQFF TGTGCCAGCAGGAGTTGGGGGGCAGGGGGAAACCCTAGCTCCTACAATGAGCAGTTCTTC
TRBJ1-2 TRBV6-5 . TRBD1 CASSHRGRLYGYTF TGTGCCAGCAGTCACAGGGGTAGACTCTATGGCTACACCTTC
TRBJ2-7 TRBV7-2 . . CASSFIGGSYEQYF TGTGCCAGCAGCTTTATCGGGGGATCCTACGAGCAGTACTTC
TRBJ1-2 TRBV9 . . CASSVASRDGYTF TGTGCCAGCAGCGTAGCCAGCAGGGATGGCTACACCTTC
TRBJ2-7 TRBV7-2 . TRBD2 CASSLAGGYEQYF TGTGCCAGCAGTTTAGCGGGGGGCTACGAGCAGTACTTC
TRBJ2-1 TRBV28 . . CASSPGQIGNNEQFF TGTGCCAGCAGCCCCGGACAGATCGGGAACAATGAGCAGTTCTTC
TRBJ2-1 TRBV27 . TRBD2 CASSYTSGSYEQFF TGTGCCAGCAGTTATACTAGCGGGAGCTATGAGCAGTTCTTC
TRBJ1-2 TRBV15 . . CATSRDRLGRVGGYTF TGTGCCACCAGCAGAGATCGTTTAGGCAGGGTCGGTGGCTACACCTTC
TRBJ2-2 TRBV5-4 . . CASSLRRGGNGELFF TGTGCCAGCAGCTTGCGCAGGGGAGGGAACGGGGAGCTGTTTTTT
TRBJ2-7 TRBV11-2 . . CASSLHPQGKDEQYF TGTGCCAGCAGCTTACATCCTCAGGGGAAGGACGAGCAGTACTTC
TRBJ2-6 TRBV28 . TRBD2 CASSLPGGRGANVLTF TGTGCCAGCAGCCTCCCGGGGGGGAGAGGGGCCAACGTCCTGACTTTC
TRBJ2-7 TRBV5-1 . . CASNPGSSYEQYF TGCGCCAGCAATCCAGGCAGCTCCTACGAGCAGTACTTC
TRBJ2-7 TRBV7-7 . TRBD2 CASSLGASGSYEQYF TGTGCCAGCAGCTTAGGGGCTAGCGGGAGCTACGAGCAGTACTTC
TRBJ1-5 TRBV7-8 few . CASSLQGSNQPQHF TGTGCCAGCAGCTTACAGGGGAGCAATCAGCCCCAGCATTTT
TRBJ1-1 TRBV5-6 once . CASSFISGGDEAFF TGTGCCAGCAGCTTTATATCCGGGGGAGACGAAGCTTTCTTT
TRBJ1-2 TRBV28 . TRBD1 CASSSSRGSYGYTF TGTGCCAGCAGTTCTAGCAGGGGGTCCTATGGCTACACCTTC
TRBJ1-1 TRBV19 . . CASSLDDTPENTEAFF TGTGCCAGTAGCCTCGACGACACTCCAGAGAACACTGAAGCTTTCTTT
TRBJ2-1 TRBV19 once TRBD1 CASSSPGQGHNEQFF TGTGCCAGTAGTAGCCCGGGACAGGGACACAATGAGCAGTTCTTC
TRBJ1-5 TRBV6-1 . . CASSSAPGDGQPQHF TGTGCCAGCTCTTCCGCGCCGGGGGACGGCCAGCCCCAGCATTTT
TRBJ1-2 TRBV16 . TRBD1 CASSQSLGQGSRGGYTF TGTGCCAGCAGCCAATCTTTAGGACAGGGGAGTCGAGGTGGCTACACCTTC
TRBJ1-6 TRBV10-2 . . CASSDGEGLHF TGCGCCAGCAGTGACGGGGAGGGCCTGCACTTT